Following are 3 T cell receptor beta chains from one sample sequenced in a study of cytomegalovirus exposure and HLA in healthy donors. The primer mix had 60 Vbeta and 13 Jbeta primers. Assay: immunoSEQ multiplex PCR; the TCRdb copy retains only in-frame clones and omits some. The sample consists of under 130,000 clones, 70% to 75% of them appearing once. Material for sequencing was PBMCs. The receptors were gathered from a man aged 35-49 years in good health and CMV-seronegative.

This chain joins TRBV13 and TRBJ2-7; 7 bases match TRBD1. V gave up 5 bases and J gave up 0 bases; unmatched junction bases: 4. There are 14 residues in the CDR3. Germline loops: CDR1 PRHDT, CDR2 FYEKMQ (reference sequence). The CDR3 coding sequence is TGTGCCAGCAGCCCTCGGGACAGCTCCTACGAGCAGTACTTC. Amino acid sequence: CASSPRDSSYEQYF.

In its sample, this clone was seen a few times. The chain couples TRBV6-5 to TRBJ2-7; 9 nucleotides agree with TRBD1. Per germline, CDR1 MNHEY and CDR2 SVGAGI. The CDR3 has 15 residues. V shed 7 bases, J shed 5 bases, and the junction held 12 bases outside the gene matches. The CDR3 DNA sequence: TGTGCCAGCACCAATTCCGGGACAGGGTCGGACGAGCAGTACTTC. It encodes CASTNSGTGSDEQYF.

The chain joins TRBV27 to TRBJ1-2, with TRBD1 matching 7 bases. The V segment lost 3 bases and the J segment 3 bases; nucleotides outside the gene matches: 7. The CDR3 covers 15 residues. Looked up from germline, CDR1 is MNHEY and CDR2 is SMNVEV (reference sequence). As DNA, the CDR3 is TGTGCCAGCAGTTTTGGGGGACAGCCCTACTATGGCTACACCTTC. Translated, it gives CASSFGGQPYYGYTF.